This T cell receptor beta chain comes out of a study of cytomegalovirus exposure and HLA in healthy donors. General study findings and limits: Among immune exposure information, only CMV serostatus was available.

Regarding this clone: Antigen unknown.

CDR1 and CDR2 from the germline V gene are MNHEY and SVGAGI. V lost 5 bases to trimming and J lost 9 bases; unmatched junction nucleotides: 10. The CDR3 is 14 residues long. Use of 60 Vbeta and 13 Jbeta primers characterized the PCR. The repertoire was sequenced with immunoSEQ multiplex PCR; TCRdb's copy has only in-frame clones and lacks some. The data show about 170,000 clones, around 77% seen once. The J gene is TRBJ2-3, the V gene TRBV6-5, with 8 bases lining up with TRBD2. The sequence came from a female donor in good health and CMV-seronegative. The sequenced sample consisted of PBMCs. CDR3 in amino acids: CASSKTGGHKTQYF. CDR3 in DNA: TGTGCCAGCAGTAAGACGGGGGGGCATAAGACGCAGTATTTT.